Shown below are 30 T cell receptor beta chains from a single sample sequenced in a study of shared T cell receptors in the human thymus. Assay used: immunoSEQ multiplex PCR; TCRdb lists only in-frame clones, some missing. Of hundreds of thousands of clones listed, around 87% are singletons. The same sample was also used in a study of human thymus T cells.

The sample consisted of thymocytes. The receptors stem from a boy under three years old with a congenital heart defect.

This clone was seen only once. The gene calls are TRBV27 and TRBJ2-7; D is undetermined. The germline V and J ends were trimmed by 6 bases and 0 bases, with 21 bases remaining between them. This CDR3 has 17 residues. CDR1 is MNHEY, CDR2 SMNVEV, per germline (reference sequence). As DNA, the CDR3 is TGTGCCAGCAGCCCTAAGAATGAGCACCCAAGCTCCTACGAGCAGTACTTC. Amino acids: CASSPKNEHPSSYEQYF.

This rearrangement joins TRBV27 to TRBJ2-1, with D tentatively TRBD2 (5 bases). V lost 3 bases, J lost 0 bases, and 18 bases lay in between. Germline CDR1 MNHEY, CDR2 SMNVEV (reference sequence). The CDR3 covers 18 residues. CDR3 nucleotide sequence: TGTGCCAGCAGTTTTCGTCGGGCGCCGGGGAGCTCCTACAATGAGCAGTTCTTC. Amino acids: CASSFRRAPGSSYNEQFF.

The rearrangement links TRBV6-4 to TRBJ2-3, with 10 positions matching TRBD2. With 2 bases clipped from V and 5 bases from J, the junction kept 7 bases outside the gene matches. This CDR3 region has 16 residues. Germline V CDR1 and CDR2: MRHNA, SNTAGT. CDR3: CASSDTQRGGGDTQYF. CDR3 bases: TGTGCCAGCAGTGACACGCAGCGGGGGGGTGGAGATACGCAGTATTTT.

The genes are TRBV28 and TRBJ2-7; 9 nucleotides agree with TRBD2. Germline CDR1 is MDHEN and CDR2 is SYDVKM. V lost 6 bases and J lost 1; bases outside the gene matches: 10. The CDR3 totals 16 residues. CDR3 sequence: CASRGSSGTISYEQYF. CDR3 nucleotides: TGTGCCAGCAGGGGTTCTAGCGGGACTATATCCTACGAGCAGTACTTC.

This clone occurred once. The V call is TRBV12-2, the J call TRBJ2-3; the D call in the table, TRBD2, was not verified against the DNA. TRBV12-2 is tagged as a pseudogene. The CDR3 loop spans 20 amino acids. The CDR3 bases are TGTGCAAGTCTCTCGGGCGGGACTAGCGGGATAAACGCTAGCACAGATACGCAGTATTTT. Translating gives CASLSGGTSGINASTDTQYF.

This clone was picked up one time. V gene TRBV5-6 combines with J gene TRBJ1-5, with a weak D call TRBD1 (5 bases). V lost 4 bases to trimming and J lost 0 bases, with 20 bases between them. The CDR3 is 18 residues long. CDR1 and CDR2 from the germline V gene are SGHDT and YYEEEE. The CDR3 spells CASSGLGWGRFSNQPQHF. The CDR3 region has the DNA TGTGCCAGCAGCGGGTTAGGTTGGGGGAGGTTTAGCAATCAGCCCCAGCATTTT.

DNA of the CDR3: TGTGCCAGCAGCTTAGCGGGGGCACAGTCTGAAGCTTTCTTT. Residues: CASSLAGAQSEAFF. This chain connects TRBV7-9 to TRBJ1-1, with D possibly TRBD1 on 6 matching bases. Trimming took 0 bases from V and 6 from J, leaving 11 bases between them. Germline V gene sequence: CDR1 SEHNR, CDR2 FQNEAQ (reference sequence). The CDR3 has 14 amino acids.

The rearrangement links TRBV30 to TRBJ1-2; 8 bases line up with TRBD1. This CDR3 region has 13 residues. Germline V gene data show CDR1 as GTSNPN and CDR2 as SVGIG (reference sequence). V shed 4 bases, J shed 5 bases, and the junction held 6 bases outside the gene matches. CDR3 bases: TGTGCCTGGAACTTAGACAGGGGATATGGCTACACCTTC. Its translation is CAWNLDRGYGYTF.

This sequence joins TRBV5-8 and TRBJ1-6, with D uncertain. CDR1 and CDR2 from the germline V gene are SGHTS and YDEGEE. Trimming stripped 4 bases from V and 2 bases from J, with 22 bases between. This CDR3 region has 19 residues. CDR3 nucleotide sequence: TGTGCCAGCAGCAATTGGACTATGCGTTTAGGACCCTATAATTCACCCCTCCACTTT. Its translation is CASSNWTMRLGPYNSPLHF.

J is TRBJ2-5 and V is TRBV4-3, with 12 bases lining up with TRBD2. Unmatched junction bases numbered 6, after V lost 2 bases and J lost 2 bases. The CDR3 spans 17 residues. Germline CDR1 is LGHNA and CDR2 is YSLEER. Here the CDR3 reads CASSQILAGGPQETQYF. Written as DNA, the CDR3 is TGCGCCAGCAGCCAAATACTAGCGGGGGGACCTCAAGAGACCCAGTACTTC.

The chain joins TRBV4-3 to TRBJ2-5, with 9 bases lining up with TRBD1. CDR3 length equals 15 residues. Germline values: CDR1 LGHNA, CDR2 YSLEER. The trim removed 4 bases at V and 4 bases at J, leaving 7 bases unmatched. The CDR3 sequence is CASSLDRGHPETQYF. CDR3 bases: TGCGCCAGCAGCCTGGACAGGGGACATCCAGAGACCCAGTACTTC.

This sequence joins TRBV6-6 and TRBJ2-4; D is perhaps TRBD1 (5 bases). The germline V gene has CDR1 MNHNY and CDR2 SVGAGI (reference sequence). The CDR3 runs to 16 residues. Trimming took off 5 bases at V and 7 bases at J, with 21 bases between the two ends. As DNA, the CDR3 is TGTGCCAGCAGTCCGCTCGAAAGACAGCTCCGGAACATTCAGTACTTC. This sequence encodes CASSPLERQLRNIQYF.

The genes are TRBV5-4 and TRBJ2-7; D may be TRBD2 (6 bases). The V gene's germline CDR1 is SGHNT and CDR2 YYREEE (reference sequence). The CDR3 has 15 residues. The V end was cut by 4 bases, the J end by 2 bases, with 16 bases between. CDR3 in amino acids: CASSISGTEPYEQYF. DNA of the CDR3: TGTGCCAGCAGCATCTCCGGGACTGAACCCTACGAGCAGTACTTC.

The rearrangement uses TRBV15 and TRBJ1-1; no firm D call. V was shortened by 5 bases and J by 0 bases, with 16 bases between the two germline ends. The CDR3 has 16 amino acids. Per germline, CDR1 LNHNV and CDR2 YYDKDF (reference sequence). The CDR3, as DNA: TGTGCCACCAGCCGTTTTGGACTGAAAATGAACACTGAAGCTTTCTTT. Its protein is CATSRFGLKMNTEAFF.

The rearrangement uses TRBV18 and TRBJ2-1; TRBD1 agrees at 9 bases. The V gene end was trimmed by 3 bases and the J gene end by 9 bases; junction bases not matched to a gene: 6. Per germline, CDR1 KGHSH and CDR2 LQKENI. This CDR3 comprises 14 residues. The CDR3 sequence is CASSPGTGRGEQFF. CDR3 bases: TGTGCCAGCTCACCCGGGACAGGGCGGGGTGAGCAGTTCTTC.

The chain employs TRBV6-4 and TRBJ1-2; 8 bases fit TRBD1. Trimming took 6 bases from V and 4 from J; bases not matched to a gene: 10. CDR3 length: 15 amino acids. Germline loops: CDR1 MRHNA, CDR2 SNTAGT. In DNA form, the CDR3 reads TGTGCCAGCAGCTATCTGGACAGGGTAGGCTATGGCTACACCTTC. Translated, it gives CASSYLDRVGYGYTF.

The V call is TRBV2, the J call TRBJ2-7; 11 bases are a match to TRBD1. The CDR3 is 20 residues long. Germline CDR1 SNHLY, CDR2 FYNNEI. Trimming cost V 6 bases and J 0 bases; bases outside gene matches: 19. CDR3 DNA: TGTGCCAGCAGGAAGGACAGGGGGCTCGGTAGCGGGAGTGACTCCTACGAGCAGTACTTC. Protein sequence: CASRKDRGLGSGSDSYEQYF.

The chain employs TRBV6-5 and TRBJ2-5; TRBD1 matches at 7 bases. Looked up from germline, CDR1 is MNHEY and CDR2 is SVGAGI. V shed 6 bases, J shed 4 bases, and the junction held 8 bases outside the gene matches. CDR3 size: 14 residues. CDR3 loop: CASSQTGIRETQYF. The DNA for the CDR3 is TGTGCCAGCAGCCAGACAGGGATTAGAGAGACCCAGTACTTC.

V gene TRBV9 combines with J gene TRBJ1-3; D remains ambiguous. The CDR3 contains 13 residues. Between the trimmed V and J ends, which lost 1 base and 4 bases, there was a span of 6 bases. From germline, CDR1 is SGDLS and CDR2 YYNGEE. The CDR3 loop reads CASSVTSGNTIYF. In DNA, the CDR3 is TGTGCCAGCAGCGTAACATCCGGAAACACCATATATTTT.

The rearrangement joins TRBV2 to TRBJ2-3; tentative D call: TRBD2 (5 bases). Germline V gives CDR1 SNHLY, CDR2 FYNNEI. V was cut by 6 bases and J by 2 bases, with 15 bases left in between. The CDR3 extends over 15 amino acids. The CDR3 protein is CASSGFGELTDTQYF. The CDR3 coding sequence is TGTGCCAGCAGCGGTTTCGGGGAGCTCACAGATACGCAGTATTTT.

V is TRBV7-2 and J is TRBJ2-7; D gene unclear. The V end was cut by 5 bases, the J end by 4 bases, with 21 bases between. In germline, CDR1 is SGHTA, CDR2 FQGNSA. The length of the CDR3 is 16 residues. The CDR3 DNA follows: TGTGCCAGCAGCCTAGATAATCCACCCGAACATTACGAGCAGTACTTC. Translated, it gives CASSLDNPPEHYEQYF.

The CDR3 loop is CASSHRDSQGAEQFF. Here the CDR3 DNA reads TGTGCCAGCAGCCATCGTGACAGTCAGGGCGCCGAGCAGTTCTTC. The V and J genes are TRBV14 and TRBJ2-1; D might be TRBD1 (5 bases). The V gene's germline CDR1 is SGHDN and CDR2 FVKESK. The length of the CDR3 is 15 residues. Trimming took 3 bases from V and 10 from J, leaving 19 bases between them. Supplemented by reference TRBV14 and TRBJ2-1, the full variable domain reads EAGVTQFPSHSVIEKGQTVTLRCDPISGHDNLYWYRRVMGKEIKFLLHFVKESKQDESGMPNNRFLAERTGGTYSTLKVQPAELEDSGVYFCASSHRDSQGAEQFFGPGTRLTVL.

V is TRBV29-1 and J is TRBJ2-5, with D possibly TRBD1 on 6 matching bases. The end of the DNA fits TRBJ2-7 better, so the J call may be wrong. Germline V lookup: CDR1 SQVTM, CDR2 ANQGSEA. This CDR3 is built from 13 residues. Here the CDR3 reads CSVSGTPPYEQYF. The DNA for the CDR3 is TGCAGCGTTTCCGGGACACCACCCTACGAGCAGTACTTC.

The rearrangement uses TRBV21-1 and TRBJ2-7; the table names TRBD1, a call not compared with the DNA. TRBV21-1 represents a pseudogene. The CDR3 spans 16 residues. The CDR3 loop is CASSPKPRQGYYEQYF. Written as DNA, the CDR3 is TGTGCCAGCAGCCCAAAACCACGACAGGGGTACTACGAGCAGTACTTC.

This clone has a handful of counts. This chain links TRBV11-2 with TRBJ2-7; no definite D call. The CDR3 consists of 12 residues. Germline loops: CDR1 SGHAT, CDR2 FQNNGV. The ends were cut back, 0 bases at V and 3 bases at J, with 3 bases in the middle. CDR3 region: CASSLDSYEQYF. CDR3 sequence (DNA): TGTGCCAGCAGCTTAGACAGCTACGAGCAGTACTTC.

The chain has TRBV29-1 and TRBJ1-1; maybe TRBD1 (5 bases). Germline loops: CDR1 SQVTM, CDR2 ANQGSEA. There are 13 residues in the CDR3. V lost 5 bases and J 0 bases, leaving 10 bases between the germline ends. CDR3 loop: CSVMTDMNTEAFF. The DNA for the CDR3 is TGCAGCGTTATGACAGATATGAACACTGAAGCTTTCTTT.

This chain links TRBV29-1 with TRBJ2-2, with D possibly being TRBD2 (5 bases). Germline V gives CDR1 SQVTM, CDR2 ANQGSEA. Trimming stripped 4 bases from V and 4 bases from J, with 10 bases between. This CDR3 comprises 13 residues. The CDR3 region is CSVGEGATGELFF. The CDR3 DNA reads as TGCAGCGTTGGCGAGGGAGCCACCGGGGAGCTGTTTTTT.

This clone was seen only a few times. The J gene is TRBJ1-1, the V gene TRBV7-8; maybe TRBD1 (6 bases). V lost 1 base to trimming and J lost 5 bases, with 17 bases between them. Germline V lookup: CDR1 SGHVS, CDR2 FQNEAQ. The length of the CDR3 is 16 residues. The CDR3 sequence is CASSLGSRGRKTEAFF. CDR3 coding DNA: TGTGCCAGCAGCTTAGGGTCCAGGGGTAGGAAGACTGAAGCTTTCTTT. The full variable domain, rest sourced from reference TRBV7-8 and TRBJ1-1, is GAGVSQSPRYKVAKRGQDVALRCDPISGHVSLFWYQQALGQGPEFLTYFQNEAQLDKSGLPSDRFFAERPEGSVSTLKIQRTQQEDSAVYLCASSLGSRGRKTEAFFGQGTRLTVV.

The gene calls are TRBV30 and TRBJ2-7; 8 bases align to TRBD1. This CDR3 spans 15 amino acids. The germline V gene encodes CDR1 GTSNPN and CDR2 SVGIG (reference sequence). After removal of 2 bases from V and 2 bases from J, the junction contained 8 bases not matched to a gene. CDR3 in DNA: TGTGCCTGGAGTCGCCGCCTGGACAGGGCCTACGAGCAGTACTTC. Protein: CAWSRRLDRAYEQYF.

This sequence joins TRBV21-1 and TRBJ2-7; the table's D call of TRBD1 was not tested on the DNA. TRBV21-1 is given as a pseudogene. This CDR3 contains 14 residues. The CDR3 is CASMRDRDSYEQYF. The CDR3 nucleotides read TGTGCCAGTATGCGGGACAGAGACTCCTACGAGCAGTACTTC.